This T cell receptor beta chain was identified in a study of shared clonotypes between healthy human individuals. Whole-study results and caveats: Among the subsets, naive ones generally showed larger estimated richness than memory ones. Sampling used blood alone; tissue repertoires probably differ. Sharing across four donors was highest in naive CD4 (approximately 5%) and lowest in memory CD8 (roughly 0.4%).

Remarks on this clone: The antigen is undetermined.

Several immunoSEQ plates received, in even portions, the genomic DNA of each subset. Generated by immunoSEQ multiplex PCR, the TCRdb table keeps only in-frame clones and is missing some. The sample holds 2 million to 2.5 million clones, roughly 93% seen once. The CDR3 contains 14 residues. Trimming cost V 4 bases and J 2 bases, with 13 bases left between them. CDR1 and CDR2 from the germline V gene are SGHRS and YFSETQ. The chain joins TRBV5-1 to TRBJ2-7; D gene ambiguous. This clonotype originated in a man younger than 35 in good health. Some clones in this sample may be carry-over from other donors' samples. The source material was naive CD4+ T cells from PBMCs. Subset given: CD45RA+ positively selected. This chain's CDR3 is CASSINPRTYEQYF. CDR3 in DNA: TGCGCCAGCAGCATCAACCCGAGGACCTACGAGCAGTACTTC.